The TCR beta chain described here comes from a study of T cell responses to AZD1222 COVID-19 vaccine. TCRdb's copy holds only in-frame clones and misses some; the assay was immunoSEQ multiplex PCR. The sample has about 84,000 clones; approximately 90% are singletons. Trimming left V 1 base short and J 5 bases short, with 11 bases between. CDR3 size: 14 residues. The germline CDR1 and CDR2 sequences are LGHDT and YNNKEL (reference sequence). The source was peripheral blood, collected on day 0 of AZD1222 vaccination. The sequence came from an adult in good health. The J gene is TRBJ2-5, the V gene TRBV3-1 (or the pseudogene TRBV3-2); D unclear. CDR3 bases: TGTGCCAGCAGCCAAGGATGGATGGGGGAGACCCAGTACTTC. Its protein product is CASSQGWMGETQYF.